The clone carrying this T cell receptor (beta chain) was observed at least ten times. Its antigen is still unknown. TCRdb reprocessed the reads with MiXCR, giving one entry per CDR3 protein. The sample lists around 550,000 distinct CDR3 sequences, less than 30% occurring once. These data originate in a study of T cell repertoires in cytomegalovirus infection. At the level of the study: Through public TCR beta signatures, both CMV infection and matching HLA type were indicated.

Germline CDR1 SGHTA, CDR2 FQGNSA. CDR3 length: 17 amino acids. J was trimmed by 4 bases and V by 5 bases; bases with no gene match: 13. The study's findings and limits: Summed public TCR beta family frequency identified CMV carriers bearing the relevant HLA.

This TCR was recovered from a human donor in good health (CMV status not recorded). Some clones in this sample may be carry-over from other donors' samples. Material for sequencing was PBMCs. The V gene is TRBV7-2, the J gene TRBJ2-3; TRBD2 agrees at 9 bases. The CDR3 region has the DNA TGTGCCAGCAGCCCCCTCCTCCTAGCGGGACCGCCAGATACGCAGTATTTT. Its protein is CASSPLLLAGPPDTQYF.